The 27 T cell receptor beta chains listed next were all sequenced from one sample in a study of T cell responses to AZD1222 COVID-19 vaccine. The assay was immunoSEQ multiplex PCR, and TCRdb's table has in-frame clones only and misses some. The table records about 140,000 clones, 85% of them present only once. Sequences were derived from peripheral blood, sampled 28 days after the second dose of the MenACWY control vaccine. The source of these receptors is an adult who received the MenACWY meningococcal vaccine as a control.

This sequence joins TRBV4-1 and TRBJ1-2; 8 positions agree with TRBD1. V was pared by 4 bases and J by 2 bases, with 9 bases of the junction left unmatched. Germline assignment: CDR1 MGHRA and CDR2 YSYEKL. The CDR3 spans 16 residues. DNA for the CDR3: TGCGCCAGCAGCCCCCGGACAGGGTTAGGGAACTATGGCTACACCTTC. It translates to CASSPRTGLGNYGYTF.

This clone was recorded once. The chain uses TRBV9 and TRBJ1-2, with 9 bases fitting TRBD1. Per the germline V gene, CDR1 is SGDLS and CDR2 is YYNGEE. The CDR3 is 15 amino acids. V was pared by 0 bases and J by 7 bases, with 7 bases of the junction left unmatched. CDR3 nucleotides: TGTGCCAGCAGCGTAGCGGCCCAGACAGGGGGTGGCTACACCTTC. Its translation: CASSVAAQTGGGYTF.

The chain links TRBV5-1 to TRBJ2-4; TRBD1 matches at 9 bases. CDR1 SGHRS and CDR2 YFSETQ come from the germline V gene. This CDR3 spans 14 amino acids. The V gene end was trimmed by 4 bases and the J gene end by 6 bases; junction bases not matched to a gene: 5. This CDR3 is CASSRTGAGNIQYF. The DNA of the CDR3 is TGCGCCAGCAGCCGGACAGGGGCCGGAAACATTCAGTACTTC.

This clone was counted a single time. The CDR3 region is CASSYSSGTGGSPLHF. Written as DNA, the CDR3 is TGTGCCAGCAGTTACTCATCCGGGACAGGGGGCTCACCCCTCCACTTT. The chain combines TRBV6-2 or TRBV6-3 with TRBJ1-6; 12 bases map to TRBD1. The CDR3 totals 16 residues. CDR1 is MNHEY, CDR2 SVGEGT, per germline. The ends lost 0 bases at V and 10 bases at J; junction bases unmatched: 4.

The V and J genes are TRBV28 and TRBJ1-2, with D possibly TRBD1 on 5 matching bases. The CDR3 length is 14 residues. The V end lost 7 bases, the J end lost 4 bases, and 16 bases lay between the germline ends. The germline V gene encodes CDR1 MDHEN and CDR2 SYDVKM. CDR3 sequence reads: CASKWGLSAYGYTF. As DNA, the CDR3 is TGTGCCAGCAAGTGGGGCCTCAGTGCCTATGGCTACACCTTC.

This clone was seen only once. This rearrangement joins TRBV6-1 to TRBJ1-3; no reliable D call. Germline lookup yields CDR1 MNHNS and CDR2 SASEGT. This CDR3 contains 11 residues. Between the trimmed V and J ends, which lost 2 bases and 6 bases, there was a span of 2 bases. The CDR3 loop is CASSESNTIYF. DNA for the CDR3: TGTGCCAGCAGTGAATCAAACACCATATATTTT.

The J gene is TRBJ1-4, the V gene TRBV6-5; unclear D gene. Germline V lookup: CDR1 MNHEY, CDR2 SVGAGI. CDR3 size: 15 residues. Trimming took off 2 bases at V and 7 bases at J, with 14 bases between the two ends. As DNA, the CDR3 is TGTGCCAGCAGTTACCGAGAGGGCATCGGTGAAAAACTGTTTTTT. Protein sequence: CASSYREGIGEKLFF.

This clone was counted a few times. The chain's CDR3 is CASRESGGTQHF. The CDR3 nucleotides read TGTGCCAGCAGGGAAAGCGGGGGGACCCAGCATTTT. The chain is built from TRBV7-2 and TRBJ1-5, with D possibly matching TRBD1 (5 bases). The CDR3 covers 12 residues. Between the trimmed V and J ends, which lost 6 bases and 11 bases, there was a span of 14 bases. CDR1 and CDR2 from the germline V gene are SGHTA and FQGNSA.

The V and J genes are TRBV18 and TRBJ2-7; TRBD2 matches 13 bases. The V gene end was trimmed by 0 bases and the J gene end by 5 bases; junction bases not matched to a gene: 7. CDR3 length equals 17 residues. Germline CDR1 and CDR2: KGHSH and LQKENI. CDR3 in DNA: TGTGCCAGCTCACCACCGACTACTAGCGGGAGGGCCCACGAGCAGTACTTC. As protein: CASSPPTTSGRAHEQYF.

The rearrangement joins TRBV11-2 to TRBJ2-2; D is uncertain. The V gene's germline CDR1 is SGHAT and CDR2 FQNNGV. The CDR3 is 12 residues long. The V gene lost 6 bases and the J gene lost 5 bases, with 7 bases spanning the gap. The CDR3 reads CASSPYTGELFF. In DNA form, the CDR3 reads TGTGCCAGCAGTCCCTATACCGGGGAGCTGTTTTTT.

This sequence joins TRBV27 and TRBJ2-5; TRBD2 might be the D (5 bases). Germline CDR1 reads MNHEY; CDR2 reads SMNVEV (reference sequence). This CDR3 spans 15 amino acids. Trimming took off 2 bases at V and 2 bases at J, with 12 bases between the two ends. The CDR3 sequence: CASSLLPSSQETQYF. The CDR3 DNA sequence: TGTGCCAGCAGTTTACTCCCTAGCTCACAAGAGACCCAGTACTTC.

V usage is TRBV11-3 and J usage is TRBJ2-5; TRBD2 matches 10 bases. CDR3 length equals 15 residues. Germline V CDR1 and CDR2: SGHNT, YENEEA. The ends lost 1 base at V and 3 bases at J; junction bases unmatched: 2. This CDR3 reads CASSLGLAGEETQYF. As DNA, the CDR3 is TGTGCCAGCAGCTTAGGTCTAGCGGGGGAAGAGACCCAGTACTTC.

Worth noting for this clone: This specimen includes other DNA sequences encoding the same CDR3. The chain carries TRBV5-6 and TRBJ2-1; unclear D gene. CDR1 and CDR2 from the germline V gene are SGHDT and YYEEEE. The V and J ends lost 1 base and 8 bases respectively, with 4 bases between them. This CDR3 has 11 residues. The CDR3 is CASSLYDEQFF. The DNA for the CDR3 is TGTGCCAGCAGCTTGTATGATGAGCAGTTCTTC.

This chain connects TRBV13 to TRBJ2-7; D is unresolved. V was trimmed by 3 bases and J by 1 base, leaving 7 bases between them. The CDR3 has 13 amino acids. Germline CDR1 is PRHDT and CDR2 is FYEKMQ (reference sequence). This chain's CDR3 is CASSFWGSYEQYV. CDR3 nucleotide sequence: TGTGCCAGCAGCTTTTGGGGTTCCTACGAGCAGTACGTC.

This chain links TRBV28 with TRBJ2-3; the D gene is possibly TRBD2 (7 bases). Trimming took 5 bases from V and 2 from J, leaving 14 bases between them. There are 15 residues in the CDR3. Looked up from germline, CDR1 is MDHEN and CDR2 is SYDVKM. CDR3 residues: CASSPRGAPTDTQYF. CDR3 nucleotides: TGTGCCAGCAGTCCACGGGGGGCCCCCACAGATACGCAGTATTTT.

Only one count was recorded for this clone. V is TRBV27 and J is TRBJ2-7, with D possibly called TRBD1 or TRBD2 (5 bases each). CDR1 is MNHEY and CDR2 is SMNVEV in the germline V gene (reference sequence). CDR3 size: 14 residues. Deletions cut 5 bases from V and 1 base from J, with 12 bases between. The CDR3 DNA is TGTGCCAGCAGTCTCCGGGACGGATCCTACGAGCAGTACGTC. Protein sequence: CASSLRDGSYEQYV.

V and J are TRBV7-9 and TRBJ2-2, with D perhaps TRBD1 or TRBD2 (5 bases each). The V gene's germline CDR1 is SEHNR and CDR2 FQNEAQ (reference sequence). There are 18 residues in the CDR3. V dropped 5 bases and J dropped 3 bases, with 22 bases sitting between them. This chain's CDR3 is CASSQGASSVADTGELFF. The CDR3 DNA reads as TGTGCCAGCAGCCAGGGCGCTAGCTCTGTCGCGGACACCGGGGAGCTGTTTTTT.

DNA for the CDR3: TGTGCAAGTCGCTTAGCGTTTGGCAGGCTAGGGGCAGGGTGGTCCTACAATGAGCAGTTCTTC. Protein sequence: CASRLAFGRLGAGWSYNEQFF. This chain joins TRBV12-2 and TRBJ2-1; whether TRBD1, the table's D call, matches the DNA was not checked. TRBV12-2 is marked as a pseudogene. This CDR3 region has 21 residues.

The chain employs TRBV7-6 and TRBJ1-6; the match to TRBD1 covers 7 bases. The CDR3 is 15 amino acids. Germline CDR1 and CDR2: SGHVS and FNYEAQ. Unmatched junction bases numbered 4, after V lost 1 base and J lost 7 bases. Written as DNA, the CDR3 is TGTGCCAGCAGCTTAGGACAGGGTTGGAATTCACCCCTCCACTTT. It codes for CASSLGQGWNSPLHF.

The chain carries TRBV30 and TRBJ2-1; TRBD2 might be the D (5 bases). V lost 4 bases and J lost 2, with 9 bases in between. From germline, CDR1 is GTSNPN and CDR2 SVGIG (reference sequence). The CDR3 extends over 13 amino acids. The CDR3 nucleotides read TGTGCCTGGACGAGGGAGACCTACAATGAGCAGTTCTTC. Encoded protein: CAWTRETYNEQFF.

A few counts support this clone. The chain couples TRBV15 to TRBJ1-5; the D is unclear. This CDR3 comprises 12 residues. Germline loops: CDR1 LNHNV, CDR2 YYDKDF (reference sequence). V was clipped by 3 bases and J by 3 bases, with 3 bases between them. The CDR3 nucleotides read TGTGCCACCAGCAGTCTCAATCAGCCCCAGCATTTT. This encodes CATSSLNQPQHF.

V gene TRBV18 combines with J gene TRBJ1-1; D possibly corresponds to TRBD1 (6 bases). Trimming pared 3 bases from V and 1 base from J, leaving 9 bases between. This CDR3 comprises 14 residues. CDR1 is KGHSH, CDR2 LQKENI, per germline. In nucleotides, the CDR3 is TGTGCCAGCTCACCCTTGACAGGGAACACTGAAGCTTTCTTT. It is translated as CASSPLTGNTEAFF.

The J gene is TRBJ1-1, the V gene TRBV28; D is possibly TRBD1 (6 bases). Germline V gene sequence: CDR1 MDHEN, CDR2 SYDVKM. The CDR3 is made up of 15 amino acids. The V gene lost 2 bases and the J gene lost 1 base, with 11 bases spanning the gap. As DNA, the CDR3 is TGTGCCAGCAGTTTAGGGGGCAATTCGAACACTGAAGCTTTCTTT. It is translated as CASSLGGNSNTEAFF.

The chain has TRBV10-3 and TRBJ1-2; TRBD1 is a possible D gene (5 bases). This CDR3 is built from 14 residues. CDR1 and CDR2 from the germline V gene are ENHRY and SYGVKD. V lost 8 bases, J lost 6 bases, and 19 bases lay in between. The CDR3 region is CAIGTQGGSDGYTF. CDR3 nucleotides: TGTGCCATCGGAACCCAGGGAGGGAGCGATGGCTACACCTTC.

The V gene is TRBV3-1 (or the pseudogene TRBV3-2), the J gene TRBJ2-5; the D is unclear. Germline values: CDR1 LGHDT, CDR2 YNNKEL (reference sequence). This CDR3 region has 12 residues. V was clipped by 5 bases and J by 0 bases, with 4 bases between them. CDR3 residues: CASSDYQETQYF. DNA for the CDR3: TGTGCCAGCAGCGACTACCAAGAGACCCAGTACTTC.

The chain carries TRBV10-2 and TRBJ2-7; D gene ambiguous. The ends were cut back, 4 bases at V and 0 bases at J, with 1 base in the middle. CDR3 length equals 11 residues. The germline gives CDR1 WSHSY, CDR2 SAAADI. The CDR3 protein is CASSGSYEQYF. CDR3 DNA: TGCGCCAGCAGTGGCTCCTACGAGCAGTACTTC.

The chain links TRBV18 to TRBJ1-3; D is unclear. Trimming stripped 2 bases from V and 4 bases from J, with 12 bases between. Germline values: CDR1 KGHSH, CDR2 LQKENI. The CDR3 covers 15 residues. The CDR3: CASSPSEGSGNTIYF. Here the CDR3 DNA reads TGTGCCAGCTCACCATCGGAGGGTTCGGGAAACACCATATATTTT.